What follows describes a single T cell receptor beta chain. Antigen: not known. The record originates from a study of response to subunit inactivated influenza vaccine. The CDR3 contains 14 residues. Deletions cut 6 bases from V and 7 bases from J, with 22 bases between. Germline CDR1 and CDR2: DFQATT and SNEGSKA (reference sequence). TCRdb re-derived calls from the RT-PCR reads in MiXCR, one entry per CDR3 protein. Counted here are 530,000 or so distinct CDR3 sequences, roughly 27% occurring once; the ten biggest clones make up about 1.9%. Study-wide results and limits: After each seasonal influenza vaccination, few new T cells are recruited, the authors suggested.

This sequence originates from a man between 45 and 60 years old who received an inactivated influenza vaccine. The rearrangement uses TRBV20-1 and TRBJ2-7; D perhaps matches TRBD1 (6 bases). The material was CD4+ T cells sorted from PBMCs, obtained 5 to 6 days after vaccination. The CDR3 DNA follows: TGCAGTGCGGGATCCGGGACCCCCCAGGGGGAGCAGTACTTC. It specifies CSAGSGTPQGEQYF.